A single sample gave rise to the 23 T cell receptor beta chains below, sequenced in a study of T cell repertoires in cytomegalovirus infection. For these TCRs, the target antigens are not known. TCRdb re-called the reads with MiXCR, one entry per CDR3 protein. The repertoire holds 340,000 or so distinct CDR3 sequences, with roughly 25% as singletons. This specimen was cultured PBMCs, taken from culture after CMV antigen stimulation. The receptors derive from a human donor in good health (CMV status not recorded). Some clones in this sample may be carry-over from other donors' samples.

J is TRBJ2-7 and V is TRBV7-9, with 9 bases fitting TRBD2. The J segment lost 2 bases and the V segment lost 1 base, leaving 3 bases of the junction unmatched. The CDR3 sequence is 15 residues long. Germline CDR1 is SEHNR and CDR2 is FQNEAQ (reference sequence). The CDR3 sequence is CASSLVTSGTYEQYV. The CDR3 DNA is TGTGCCAGCAGCTTAGTGACTAGCGGAACCTACGAGCAGTACGTC.

The count of this clonotype is one. J is TRBJ1-2 and V is TRBV20-1; 12 nucleotides agree with TRBD1. The CDR3 extends over 16 amino acids. V was pared by 6 bases and J by 4 bases, with 12 bases of the junction left unmatched. Germline CDR1 is DFQATT and CDR2 is SNEGSKA (reference sequence). The CDR3 protein is CSADSGQGAWGYGYTF. CDR3 bases: TGCAGTGCAGACTCGGGACAGGGGGCATGGGGCTATGGCTACACCTTC.

This clonotype was detected many times. This CDR3 is CSARDSSDYEQYF. In DNA, the CDR3 is TGCAGTGCTAGAGATTCCAGCGACTACGAGCAGTACTTC. The chain couples TRBV20-1 to TRBJ2-7; D gene uncertain. This CDR3 is built from 13 residues. CDR1 is DFQATT and CDR2 is SNEGSKA in the germline V gene (reference sequence). V shed 0 bases and J shed 3 bases, with 9 bases lying between them.

The chain carries TRBV19 and TRBJ2-1; TRBD2 matches 8 bases. This CDR3 has 19 amino acids. V was clipped by 4 bases and J by 7 bases; unmatched bases: 21. Germline assignment: CDR1 LNHDA and CDR2 SQIVND (reference sequence). The CDR3, as DNA: TGTGCCAGTAGTAAAATTCTAGTGGGCGGGAGGAGTCGGTTGAATGAGCAGTTCTTC. Translation: CASSKILVGGRSRLNEQFF. The variable domain in full, completed from reference TRBV19 and TRBJ2-1, reads DGGITQSPKYLFRKEGQNVTLSCEQNLNHDAMYWYRQDPGQGLRLIYYSQIVNDFQKGDIAEGYSVSREKKESFPLTVTSAQKNPTAFYLCASSKILVGGRSRLNEQFFGPGTRLTVL.

The chain employs TRBV6-2 or TRBV6-3 and TRBJ2-1, with D unresolved. V lost 5 bases to trimming and J lost 10 bases, with 12 bases between them. The CDR3 is made up of 12 amino acids. Germline lookup yields CDR1 MNHEY and CDR2 SVGEGT. The CDR3 sequence: CASSPVGLEQFF. CDR3 nucleotide sequence: TGTGCCAGCAGTCCCGTAGGGCTGGAGCAGTTCTTC.

The chain joins TRBV9 to TRBJ2-1; 9 nucleotides match TRBD1. This CDR3 is built from 15 residues. V lost 0 bases to trimming and J lost 8 bases; unmatched junction nucleotides: 6. Germline CDR1 and CDR2: SGDLS and YYNGEE. The CDR3 DNA reads as TGTGCCAGCAGCGTAGCGCTGGGACAGGGTTATGAGCAGTTCTTC. Protein product: CASSVALGQGYEQFF.

The genes are TRBV4-3 and TRBJ2-4; D assignment may be TRBD1 or TRBD2 (5 bases each). Germline V gene sequence: CDR1 LGHNA, CDR2 YSLEER. V shed 0 bases and J shed 2 bases, with 14 bases lying between them. CDR3 length equals 17 residues. For the CDR3, the DNA is TGCGCCAGCAGCCAAGATAGCGCCTCAGGGTCCAAAAACATTCAGTACTTC. Encoded protein: CASSQDSASGSKNIQYF.

Only a few counts were recorded for this clonotype. The chain has TRBV6-2 or TRBV6-3 and TRBJ2-5; tentatively, D is TRBD1 (5 bases). Germline CDR1 reads MNHEY; CDR2 reads SVGEGT. The V end lost 2 bases, the J end lost 4 bases, and 11 bases lay between the germline ends. This CDR3 comprises 14 residues. The CDR3 sequence is CASSYPRTRETQYF. In nucleotides, the CDR3 is TGTGCCAGCAGTTACCCCCGGACACGAGAGACCCAGTACTTC.

The chain uses TRBV5-1 and TRBJ2-1; D is possibly TRBD1 (6 bases). The CDR3 totals 13 residues. Germline V CDR1 and CDR2: SGHRS, YFSETQ. V shed 3 bases and J shed 6 bases, with 10 bases lying between them. DNA for the CDR3: TGCGCCAGCAGCTCCCAGGGGTTCAATGAGCAGTTCTTC. It yields the protein CASSSQGFNEQFF.

The gene calls are TRBV7-6 and TRBJ1-2; possibly TRBD1 for D (6 bases). This CDR3 region has 14 residues. The germline gives CDR1 SGHVS, CDR2 FNYEAQ. Trimming left V 1 base short and J 5 bases short, with 11 bases between. The CDR3 spells CASSLDLQGYGYTF. The CDR3 DNA sequence: TGTGCCAGCAGCTTAGACCTTCAGGGGTATGGCTACACCTTC.

This clonotype was seen more than once but under ten times. The chain is built from TRBV7-6 and TRBJ2-3, with TRBD2 matching 11 bases. This CDR3 has 16 amino acids. Germline loops: CDR1 SGHVS, CDR2 FNYEAQ. V dropped 7 bases and J dropped 8; count of bases not matched to a gene: 14. CDR3 sequence (DNA): TGTGCCAGCAACCCCGTTAGCGGGAGGGCCCTCGGTACGCAGTATTTT. The encoded protein is CASNPVSGRALGTQYF.

This clonotype was found many times. The rearrangement joins TRBV6-2 or TRBV6-3 to TRBJ1-6, with TRBD1 matching over 8 bases. The CDR3 has 14 amino acids. Germline V gene sequence: CDR1 MNHEY, CDR2 SVGEGT. Losses at the gene ends were 7 bases for V and 7 bases for J; bases not matched to a gene: 6. CDR3 amino acids: CASNPDRGNSPLHF. CDR3 bases: TGTGCCAGCAACCCTGACAGGGGAAATTCACCCCTCCACTTT.

In its sample, this clonotype was seen a few times. The rearrangement joins TRBV28 to TRBJ2-5; TRBD2 matches 8 bases. Trimming removed 4 bases from V and 4 bases from J; junction bases left unmatched: 8. This CDR3 contains 15 residues. Germline-derived CDR1 and CDR2 are MDHEN and SYDVKM. The CDR3 loop reads CASSSTAGEVETQYF. The CDR3, as DNA: TGTGCCAGCAGTTCAACAGCGGGAGAGGTAGAGACCCAGTACTTC.

This clonotype has more than one count but fewer than ten. The V gene is TRBV6-2 or TRBV6-3, the J gene TRBJ1-1; D gene ambiguous. The V gene's germline CDR1 is MNHEY and CDR2 SVGEGT. V lost 4 bases to trimming and J lost 4 bases, with 7 bases between them. This CDR3 is 12 amino acids long. CDR3 DNA: TGTGCCAGCAGTTTTGGGCGCACTGAAGCTTTCTTT. Its protein is CASSFGRTEAFF.

This chain connects TRBV28 to TRBJ1-1, with 11 bases identical to TRBD1. The CDR3 extends over 16 amino acids. CDR1 is MDHEN, CDR2 SYDVKM, per germline. Trimming cost V 6 bases and J 5 bases; bases outside gene matches: 11. In nucleotides, the CDR3 is TGTGCCAGCAGCTCCCCCGGACAGGGGGCGCGGACTGAAGCTTTCTTT. Protein sequence: CASSSPGQGARTEAFF.

This clonotype was recorded many times. V is TRBV7-2 and J is TRBJ1-6, with D hard to call. Trimming took off 7 bases at V and 6 bases at J, with 10 bases between the two ends. This CDR3 has 13 amino acids. CDR1 and CDR2 (germline): SGHTA, FQGNSA. The CDR3: CASKNQINSPLHF. The CDR3 DNA follows: TGTGCCAGCAAGAACCAAATTAATTCACCCCTCCACTTT.

In its sample, this clonotype was seen once. The chain couples TRBV12-5 to TRBJ2-2; D is ambiguous. V was cut by 7 bases and J by 8 bases, with 14 bases left in between. CDR1 and CDR2 (germline): LGHNT, FRNRAP. This CDR3 region has 13 residues. CDR3 sequence (DNA): TGTGCTAGTGCCCTGAAAGGGTCTGGGGAGCTGTTTTTT. The encoded protein is CASALKGSGELFF.

This clonotype has ten or more counts. This chain links TRBV28 with TRBJ1-5; a possible D gene is TRBD1 (6 bases). This CDR3 contains 16 residues. The V and J ends lost 1 base and 0 bases respectively, with 10 bases between them. CDR1 is MDHEN, CDR2 SYDVKM, per germline. The DNA for the CDR3 is TGTGCCAGCAGTTTATACAGGGTTTATAGCAATCAGCCCCAGCATTTT. It encodes CASSLYRVYSNQPQHF.

This sequence joins TRBV7-2 and TRBJ2-2, with a possible D match to TRBD1 (5 bases). The CDR3 runs 14 residues. Trimming shortened V by 7 bases and J by 5 bases, and 14 bases separated the two germline ends. Germline assignment: CDR1 SGHTA and CDR2 FQGNSA. The CDR3 here is CASNGQGGTGELFF. The CDR3 coding sequence is TGTGCCAGCAACGGGCAGGGTGGTACCGGGGAGCTGTTTTTT.

This rearrangement joins TRBV20-1 to TRBJ2-5, with D possibly being TRBD1 (6 bases). Germline V gene lookup returns CDR1 DFQATT and CDR2 SNEGSKA (reference sequence). The length of the CDR3 is 18 residues. V was cut by 5 bases and J by 5 bases, with 30 bases left in between. As DNA, the CDR3 is TGCAGTGCTTTTAAAAACCGGGACATACTTGGCTTGTGGGAGACCCAGTACTTC. Translation: CSAFKNRDILGLWETQYF.

This clonotype came up a few times. The DNA of the CDR3 is TGTGCCAGCAGCTACGCCTACCTCCAAGGGGAAAAACTGTTTTTT. Translated, it gives CASSYAYLQGEKLFF. The rearrangement links TRBV6-6 to TRBJ1-4, with D uncertain. Germline CDR1 is MNHNY and CDR2 is SVGAGI (reference sequence). Trimming left V 6 bases short and J 8 bases short, with 19 bases between. The CDR3 is 15 residues long.

The chain links TRBV9 to TRBJ1-5; D gene ambiguous. Germline V gene lookup returns CDR1 SGDLS and CDR2 YYNGEE. The CDR3 covers 14 residues. Deletions cut 4 bases from V and 6 bases from J, with 14 bases between. Here the CDR3 reads CASSPTVSGQPQHF. CDR3 coding DNA: TGTGCCAGCAGCCCTACTGTGTCGGGTCAGCCCCAGCATTTT.

The chain links TRBV4-1 to TRBJ2-1; tentatively, D is TRBD2 (6 bases). The germline V gene encodes CDR1 MGHRA and CDR2 YSYEKL. V gave up 0 bases and J gave up 0 bases, with 21 bases separating them. The CDR3 spans 20 residues. The CDR3 bases are TGCGCCAGCAGCCAAGATCCCCCCGGGAGAGCTATCCGCTCCTACAATGAGCAGTTCTTC. It translates to CASSQDPPGRAIRSYNEQFF.